Presented here are 20 T cell receptor beta chains from one specimen sequenced in a study of blood T cells in healthy people across ages. Sample-barcoded 5' priming and a J-beta primer mix drove a second PCR of about 6 to 12 cycles. TCRdb analysed the 5' RACE reads with MiXCR anew, one entry per CDR3 protein. Of 780,000 or so distinct CDR3 sequences listed, around half are singletons. Material for sequencing was blood. These receptors came from an older man in good health.

V and J are TRBV2 and TRBJ2-5; D may correspond to TRBD1 or TRBD2 (5 bases each). Per germline, CDR1 SNHLY and CDR2 FYNNEI. Trimming cost V 9 bases and J 7 bases, with 21 bases left between them. The CDR3 is 14 amino acids. CDR3 bases: TGTGCCAGTTTAGGGACGGACTCGGTAGGGACCCAGTACTTC. The encoded protein is CASLGTDSVGTQYF.

The chain carries TRBV20-1 and TRBJ2-7; no reliable D call. Germline CDR1 reads DFQATT; CDR2 reads SNEGSKA (reference sequence). V lost 4 bases to trimming and J lost 3 bases, with 13 bases between them. CDR3 length: 13 residues. CDR3 loop: CSAIKRKNYEQYF. DNA of the CDR3: TGCAGTGCTATTAAACGGAAAAACTACGAGCAGTACTTC.

The CDR3 loop is CASSQGYNAYNEQFF. The CDR3 coding sequence is TGTGCCAGCAGCCAAGGTTACAACGCCTACAATGAGCAGTTCTTC. The chain combines TRBV4-2 with TRBJ2-1; the D is unclear. This CDR3 is built from 15 residues. V gave up 1 base and J gave up 2 bases, with 9 bases separating them. The germline CDR1 and CDR2 sequences are LGHNA and YNFKEQ.

The chain carries TRBV7-9 and TRBJ2-1; 11 nucleotides match TRBD2. V was pared by 3 bases and J by 1 base, with 5 bases of the junction left unmatched. CDR1 and CDR2 (germline): SEHNR, FQNEAQ (reference sequence). CDR3 size: 17 residues. This chain's CDR3 is CASSFTGTSGSYNEQFF. CDR3 coding DNA: TGTGCCAGCAGCTTTACCGGGACTAGCGGATCCTACAATGAGCAGTTCTTC.

The chain carries TRBV5-1 and TRBJ2-1; D uncertain. V lost 1 base, J lost 2 bases, and 16 bases lay in between. The CDR3 spans 17 residues. Germline CDR1 reads SGHRS; CDR2 reads YFSETQ. Written as DNA, the CDR3 is TGCGCCAGCAGCTTGCCCGCGCGGACCACCCCCTACAATGAGCAGTTCTTC. It is translated as CASSLPARTTPYNEQFF.

This clonotype was observed a handful of times. This chain's CDR3 is CASSPPKGHYEQYF. The CDR3, as DNA: TGTGCCAGCTCACCACCGAAGGGGCACTACGAGCAGTACTTC. The rearrangement uses TRBV18 and TRBJ2-4; possible D gene TRBD1, 5 bases. The J call could be wrong; TRBJ2-7 is a better fit for the DNA end. CDR1 is KGHSH, CDR2 LQKENI, per germline. The CDR3 runs to 14 residues.

The J gene is TRBJ2-1, the V gene TRBV7-9, with TRBD2 matching 8 bases. The germline V gene encodes CDR1 SEHNR and CDR2 FQNEAQ (reference sequence). V shed 8 bases and J 5 bases; nucleotides not matched to a gene: 8. There are 14 residues in the CDR3. In DNA, the CDR3 is TGTGCCAGCGCCTTCGGGGGGGGTCACAATGAGCAGTTCTTC. Translated, it gives CASAFGGGHNEQFF.

The rearrangement uses TRBV24-1 and TRBJ2-7; D is possibly TRBD2 (5 bases). Germline-derived CDR1 and CDR2 are KGHDR and SFDVKD. CDR3 length: 13 residues. Trimming shortened V by 9 bases and J by 3 bases, and 14 bases separated the two germline ends. The CDR3 loop is CATQNPSHYEQYF. The CDR3 DNA reads as TGTGCCACCCAGAATCCTAGCCACTACGAGCAGTACTTC.

The CDR3 sequence is CASSLRGTADNQPQHF. The CDR3 DNA sequence: TGTGCCAGCAGTTTGAGGGGGACAGCCGACAATCAGCCCCAGCATTTT. This chain joins TRBV27 and TRBJ1-5; 7 bases are shared with TRBD1. V lost 3 bases and J lost 3; bases outside the gene matches: 8. Germline V gene data show CDR1 as MNHEY and CDR2 as SMNVEV (reference sequence). The CDR3 runs to 16 residues.

V and J are TRBV10-3 and TRBJ2-3; weak D call: TRBD2 (7 bases). This CDR3 spans 16 amino acids. CDR1 is ENHRY and CDR2 is SYGVKD in the germline V gene. V was pared by 2 bases and J by 4 bases, with 16 bases between. The CDR3 loop is CAISEKRGGFADTQYF. The DNA of the CDR3 is TGTGCCATCAGTGAGAAGAGGGGGGGATTCGCAGATACGCAGTATTTT.

This clonotype was observed a few times. The chain joins TRBV2 to TRBJ2-7; 8 bases are a match to TRBD2. The V segment lost 5 bases and the J segment 7 bases; nucleotides outside the gene matches: 13. The CDR3 consists of 15 residues. Germline CDR1 reads SNHLY; CDR2 reads FYNNEI. CDR3 sequence: CASSPRTSSYNEQYF. CDR3 nucleotides: TGTGCCAGCAGTCCCCGGACTAGCAGCTACAATGAGCAGTACTTC.

This chain joins TRBV20-1 and TRBJ2-3; D is ambiguous. V lost 0 bases and J 6 bases, leaving 16 bases between the germline ends. This CDR3 region has 15 residues. Germline assignment: CDR1 DFQATT and CDR2 SNEGSKA (reference sequence). DNA of the CDR3: TGCAGTGCTAGAGATCGCCCCCACAAGGGCGATACGCAGTATTTT. Amino acids: CSARDRPHKGDTQYF.

The genes are TRBV20-1 and TRBJ1-4; D gene unclear. This CDR3 region has 10 residues. Trimming pared 5 bases from V and 12 bases from J, leaving 10 bases between. Germline V CDR1 and CDR2: DFQATT, SNEGSKA (reference sequence). The CDR3: CSAPGRELFF. CDR3 bases: TGCAGTGCTCCCGGGCGGGAACTGTTTTTT.

Of note for this clonotype: The junction departs from the called germline gene at one end, perhaps through a read error. The V call is TRBV12-3 or TRBV12-4, the J call TRBJ2-1; 10 bases agree with TRBD2. The length of the CDR3 is 15 residues. CDR3 coding DNA: TGTGCCCGCAGTCCGAGCGGGAGGGCCGGTAATGAGCAGTTCTTC. It is translated as CARSPSGRAGNEQFF.

The rearrangement links TRBV7-9 to TRBJ1-4; the match to TRBD1 covers 8 bases. Losses at the gene ends were 7 bases for V and 6 bases for J; bases not matched to a gene: 4. CDR3 length: 13 residues. In germline, CDR1 is SEHNR, CDR2 FQNEAQ (reference sequence). DNA for the CDR3: TGTGCCAGCAACCAACAGGGGGATGAAAAACTGTTTTTT. Amino acids: CASNQQGDEKLFF. The full variable domain, rest sourced from reference TRBV7-9 and TRBJ1-4, is DTGVSQNPRHKITKRGQNVTFRCDPISEHNRLYWYRQTLGQGPEFLTYFQNEAQLEKSRLLSDRFSAERPKGSFSTLEIQRTEQGDSAMYLCASNQQGDEKLFFGSGTQLSVL.

J is TRBJ1-2 and V is TRBV13; D possibly corresponds to TRBD1 (5 bases). The CDR3 covers 12 residues. CDR1 and CDR2 from the germline V gene are PRHDT and FYEKMQ (reference sequence). Deletions cut 5 bases from V and 8 bases from J, with 12 bases between. This CDR3 reads CASSIEGYGYTF. The CDR3 DNA reads TGTGCCAGCAGCATCGAGGGGTACGGCTACACCTTC. Supplemented by reference TRBV13 and TRBJ1-2, the full variable domain reads AAGVIQSPRHLIKEKRETATLKCYPIPRHDTVYWYQQGPGQDPQFLISFYEKMQSDKGSIPDRFSAQQFSDYHSELNMSSLELGDSALYFCASSIEGYGYTFGSGTRLTVV.

This clonotype was observed a handful of times. The CDR3 DNA sequence: TGCAGCGTTGAATCACTAACAGGGGTAACGCAGTATTTT. Translated, it gives CSVESLTGVTQYF. The chain employs TRBV29-1 and TRBJ2-3, with 7 bases aligning to TRBD1. This CDR3 region has 13 residues. Germline V lookup: CDR1 SQVTM, CDR2 ANQGSEA. Trimming cost V 2 bases and J 9 bases; bases outside gene matches: 8.

The CDR3: CASGQGRQYF. In DNA form, the CDR3 reads TGTGCCAGTGGACAGGGACGGCAGTACTTC. The chain combines TRBV6-5 with TRBJ2-5; the match to TRBD1 covers 8 bases. Germline CDR1 MNHEY, CDR2 SVGAGI. V gave up 9 bases and J gave up 11 bases; unmatched junction bases: 5. This CDR3 contains 10 residues.

The gene calls are TRBV12-3 or TRBV12-4 and TRBJ2-3; TRBD1 is a possible D gene (6 bases). The CDR3 consists of 13 residues. Trimming removed 7 bases from V and 2 bases from J, with 10 bases in between. The CDR3 DNA is TGTGCCAGCACCCGGGACAACACAGATACGCAGTATTTT. Translation gives CASTRDNTDTQYF.

With regard to this clonotype: Compared with germline, one end of the junction differs, possibly owing to a read error. DNA of the CDR3: TGTGCCAGTGGGGATCCGGGACAGGGGTATGGCGACACCTTC. This gives the protein CASGDPGQGYGDTF. The chain recombines TRBV7-9 with TRBJ1-2, with 10 bases that match TRBD1. The CDR3 spans 14 residues. Germline values: CDR1 SEHNR, CDR2 FQNEAQ (reference sequence).